The 30 T cell receptor beta chains presented below share a single source sample, sequenced in a study of identical twins (dated by TCRdb to the mid-2010s). Library method: 5' RACE. Data came from an Illumina HiSeq 2000. TCRdb applied fastp at Q25 and MiXCR to the public reads, then kept only in-frame beta chains. Every entry covers one CDR3 protein and lists the most common genes and DNA from its rows. This sample is represented by 1.5 million or so distinct CDR3 sequences; around a third of them were singletons. The leading ten clones occupy around 0.3% of the sample. Sequencing was done on a sample of cord blood. The source of these receptors is a newborn girl in good health.

In this sample, this clonotype turned up a few times. The genes are TRBV12-5 and TRBJ2-1, with a tentative D call TRBD2 (5 bases). Per germline, CDR1 LGHNT and CDR2 FRNRAP. The CDR3 is made up of 18 amino acids. Trimming took off 0 bases at V and 4 bases at J, with 19 bases between the two ends. CDR3 nucleotides: TGTGCTAGTGGTTTGGTACAATCCAGACTACCCCTTTACAATGAGCAGTTCTTC. This translates into CASGLVQSRLPLYNEQFF.

This clonotype was detected a few times. V gene TRBV28 combines with J gene TRBJ2-7, with D possibly being TRBD1 (6 bases). The CDR3 has 15 residues. CDR1 is MDHEN, CDR2 SYDVKM, per germline. V shed 6 bases and J shed 2 bases, with 17 bases lying between them. The CDR3 sequence is CASSTPGHATYEQYF. The CDR3 nucleotides are TGTGCCAGCAGCACCCCGGGACACGCAACCTACGAGCAGTACTTC.

The chain has TRBV7-2 and TRBJ2-3, with a possible D match to TRBD1 (5 bases). Trimming stripped 1 base from V and 3 bases from J, with 26 bases between. The CDR3 contains 20 residues. The germline V gene has CDR1 SGHTA and CDR2 FQGNSA. The CDR3 sequence is CASSLGPRVAGQGRTDTQYF. CDR3 DNA: TGTGCCAGCAGCTTAGGTCCTAGGGTTGCCGGGCAGGGAAGGACAGATACGCAGTATTTT.

The gene calls are TRBV15 and TRBJ2-1; no definite D call. V was cut by 4 bases and J by 12 bases, with 7 bases left in between. This CDR3 spans 10 amino acids. Looked up from germline, CDR1 is LNHNV and CDR2 is YYDKDF (reference sequence). The CDR3 sequence is CATSKPGQFF. As DNA, the CDR3 is TGTGCCACCAGCAAACCCGGGCAGTTCTTC.

This chain joins TRBV12-3 or TRBV12-4 and TRBJ1-2, with D possibly matching TRBD1 (6 bases). Trimming stripped 6 bases from V and 4 bases from J, with 15 bases between. The CDR3 length is 14 residues. DNA of the CDR3: TGTGCCAGCAGCCCCCTTTGGGGGCGCTATGGCTACACCTTC. Residues: CASSPLWGRYGYTF.

The rearrangement links TRBV20-1 to TRBJ1-2; no clear D. CDR1 and CDR2 from the germline V gene are DFQATT and SNEGSKA (reference sequence). The CDR3 consists of 12 residues. Trimming stripped 1 base from V and 1 base from J, with 4 bases between. CDR3 DNA sequence: TGCAGTGCTAGAGTCTTTAACTATGGCTACACCTTC. Its protein is CSARVFNYGYTF.

The V gene is TRBV20-1, the J gene TRBJ1-3; 12 positions match TRBD1. This CDR3 has 17 amino acids. The V and J ends lost 5 bases and 1 base, in that order; junction bases with no gene match: 9. Germline loops: CDR1 DFQATT, CDR2 SNEGSKA (reference sequence). The CDR3 DNA reads TGCAGTGCTCCGGGGACAGGGGGCATTATGTCTGGAAACACCATATATTTT. This codes for CSAPGTGGIMSGNTIYF.

This clonotype was observed a handful of times. The J gene is TRBJ1-1, the V gene TRBV6-6; D possibly corresponds to TRBD1 (5 bases). Germline-derived CDR1 and CDR2 are MNHNY and SVGAGI (reference sequence). The CDR3 has 14 residues. V lost 0 bases to trimming and J lost 6 bases, with 11 bases between them. The CDR3 region is CASSYSMQGPEAFF. The CDR3 DNA reads TGTGCCAGCAGTTACTCGATGCAGGGCCCTGAAGCTTTCTTT.

This clonotype was detected only a few times. The chain carries TRBV20-1 and TRBJ1-2, with TRBD1 matching over 7 bases. After removal of 6 bases from V and 3 bases from J, the junction contained 13 bases not matched to a gene. CDR1 and CDR2 from the germline V gene are DFQATT and SNEGSKA (reference sequence). The CDR3 extends over 15 amino acids. CDR3 residues: CSANPRQGDDYGYTF. The CDR3 coding sequence is TGCAGTGCAAATCCTAGACAGGGAGACGACTATGGCTACACCTTC.

V gene TRBV24-1 combines with J gene TRBJ2-2; no clear D gene. The CDR3 has 14 residues. The V gene's germline CDR1 is KGHDR and CDR2 SFDVKD. V was shortened by 4 bases and J by 2 bases, with 7 bases between the two germline ends. The DNA of the CDR3 is TGTGCCACCAGTGAGGAACCAAACACCGGGGAGCTGTTTTTT. It translates to CATSEEPNTGELFF.

This clonotype was counted between two and nine times. The genes are TRBV10-3 and TRBJ1-1; the D is unclear. This CDR3 region has 14 residues. Germline V gene lookup returns CDR1 ENHRY and CDR2 SYGVKD. The V and J ends lost 2 bases and 0 bases respectively, with 7 bases between them. CDR3 sequence: CAISEPRMNTEAFF. CDR3 bases: TGTGCCATCAGTGAGCCTCGCATGAACACTGAAGCTTTCTTT.

This chain uses TRBV2 with TRBJ2-1, with no clear D. Trimming shortened V by 2 bases and J by 4 bases, and 6 bases separated the two germline ends. This CDR3 has 13 amino acids. Per germline, CDR1 SNHLY and CDR2 FYNNEI. The CDR3 coding sequence is TGTGCCAGCAGTGAAACCGAGTACAATGAGCAGTTCTTC. Translated, it gives CASSETEYNEQFF. Drawing the rest from reference TRBV2 and TRBJ2-1, the complete variable domain is EPEVTQTPSHQVTQMGQEVILRCVPISNHLYFYWYRQILGQKVEFLVSFYNNEISEKSEIFDDQFSVERPDGSNFTLKIRSTKLEDSAMYFCASSETEYNEQFFGPGTRLTVL.

This clonotype was seen only once. The rearrangement links TRBV4-1 to TRBJ2-1; D remains ambiguous. Trimming removed 4 bases from V and 6 bases from J, with 16 bases in between. The CDR3 contains 15 residues. Germline loops: CDR1 MGHRA, CDR2 YSYEKL. CDR3 nucleotides: TGCGCCAGCAGCCCGCTGGACCTGGTCCCCAATGAGCAGTTCTTC. It yields the protein CASSPLDLVPNEQFF.

The chain recombines TRBV10-3 with TRBJ2-6; no definite D call. The germline V gene encodes CDR1 ENHRY and CDR2 SYGVKD. The ends were cut back, 1 base at V and 0 bases at J, with 10 bases in the middle. The CDR3 covers 17 residues. In DNA, the CDR3 is TGTGCCATCAGTGAGTACTGGCCGGGCTCTGGGGCCAACGTCCTGACTTTC. This gives the protein CAISEYWPGSGANVLTF.

This clonotype was detected a few times. This chain uses TRBV4-2 with TRBJ1-2; no firm D call. Deletions cut 0 bases from V and 8 bases from J, with 13 bases between. CDR1 and CDR2 (germline): LGHNA, YNFKEQ. The CDR3 runs 14 residues. CDR3 nucleotides: TGTGCCAGCAGCCAAGAGAGCGGGCGACGGGGCTACACCTTC. It yields the protein CASSQESGRRGYTF.

This clonotype has more than one count but fewer than ten. V usage is TRBV2 and J usage is TRBJ2-2; D perhaps matches TRBD2 (5 bases). The CDR3 covers 13 residues. Germline V lookup: CDR1 SNHLY, CDR2 FYNNEI. V was clipped by 6 bases and J by 3 bases, with 8 bases between them. The CDR3 region is CASRDSHTGELFF. In DNA, the CDR3 is TGTGCCAGCAGGGACTCCCACACCGGGGAGCTGTTTTTT.

This clonotype has only a few counts. V and J are TRBV5-4 and TRBJ2-1; D gene uncertain. The V and J ends lost 0 bases and 8 bases respectively, with 9 bases between them. This CDR3 contains 13 residues. Germline-derived CDR1 and CDR2 are SGHNT and YYREEE (reference sequence). CDR3 DNA: TGTGCCAGCAGCTTGGTGGGCGGCGATGAGCAGTTCTTC. This sequence encodes CASSLVGGDEQFF. Combining the CDR3 with reference TRBV5-4 and TRBJ2-1 gives the whole variable domain ETGVTQSPTHLIKTRGQQVTLRCSSQSGHNTVSWYQQALGQGPQFIFQYYREEENGRGNFPPRFSGLQFPNYSSELNVNALELDDSALYLCASSLVGGDEQFFGPGTRLTVL.

The chain combines TRBV4-2 with TRBJ1-4; a weak D match, TRBD1 (5 bases). CDR3 size: 17 residues. Per germline, CDR1 LGHNA and CDR2 YNFKEQ. Deletions cut 1 base from V and 5 bases from J, with 17 bases between. CDR3: CASSQGSGTDNNEKLFF. In DNA form, the CDR3 reads TGTGCCAGCAGCCAAGGTTCCGGGACCGATAACAATGAAAAACTGTTTTTT.

The gene calls are TRBV7-9 and TRBJ1-2; 8 bases align to TRBD1. In germline, CDR1 is SEHNR, CDR2 FQNEAQ (reference sequence). Trimming removed 7 bases from V and 0 bases from J; junction bases left unmatched: 4. This CDR3 region has 14 residues. This CDR3 is CASTPDRANYGYTF. The CDR3 DNA is TGTGCCAGCACCCCGGACAGGGCTAACTATGGCTACACCTTC.

The chain has TRBV7-9 and TRBJ1-5; D ambiguous. From germline, CDR1 is SEHNR and CDR2 FQNEAQ (reference sequence). Trimming cost V 2 bases and J 3 bases, with 8 bases left between them. This CDR3 has 14 residues. The CDR3, as DNA: TGTGCCAGCAGCTTAATTGGATTCAATCAGCCCCAGCATTTT. Amino acid sequence: CASSLIGFNQPQHF. The full variable domain, with the rest looked up from reference TRBV7-9 and TRBJ1-5, is DTGVSQNPRHKITKRGQNVTFRCDPISEHNRLYWYRQTLGQGPEFLTYFQNEAQLEKSRLLSDRFSAERPKGSFSTLEIQRTEQGDSAMYLCASSLIGFNQPQHFGDGTRLSIL.

In its sample, this clonotype was seen a few times. This rearrangement joins TRBV7-9 to TRBJ2-3, with 9 positions matching TRBD2. CDR1 is SEHNR and CDR2 is FQNEAQ in the germline V gene (reference sequence). The CDR3 contains 18 residues. Trimming removed 0 bases from V and 2 bases from J; junction bases left unmatched: 9. The CDR3 loop is CASSLAATSGGFTDTQYF. The CDR3 coding sequence is TGTGCCAGCAGCTTAGCCGCGACTAGCGGTGGCTTCACAGATACGCAGTATTTT. Using reference TRBV7-9 and TRBJ2-3 for the parts outside the CDR3, the full variable domain is DTGVSQNPRHKITKRGQNVTFRCDPISEHNRLYWYRQTLGQGPEFLTYFQNEAQLEKSRLLSDRFSAERPKGSFSTLEIQRTEQGDSAMYLCASSLAATSGGFTDTQYFGPGTRLTVL.

The chain carries TRBV7-8 and TRBJ2-5; D might be TRBD1 (5 bases). The CDR3 runs to 14 residues. CDR1 is SGHVS, CDR2 FQNEAQ, per germline. V lost 2 bases and J lost 4, with 11 bases in between. The CDR3 sequence is CASSLHRSRETQYF. In nucleotides, the CDR3 is TGTGCCAGCAGCTTACACAGGTCGAGAGAGACCCAGTACTTC.

The chain links TRBV28 to TRBJ2-7; no clear D. Trimming stripped 4 bases from V and 3 bases from J, with 16 bases between. The CDR3 has 15 residues. From germline, CDR1 is MDHEN and CDR2 SYDVKM. The CDR3 here is CASSSGAQAGYEQYF. As DNA, the CDR3 is TGTGCCAGCAGTTCAGGAGCCCAGGCCGGCTACGAGCAGTACTTC.

J is TRBJ1-5 and V is TRBV13, with a weak D call TRBD1 (5 bases). Per the germline V gene, CDR1 is PRHDT and CDR2 is FYEKMQ (reference sequence). Trimming took off 3 bases at V and 9 bases at J, with 9 bases between the two ends. CDR3 length equals 12 residues. The CDR3 DNA is TGTGCCAGCAGCTTGGGGCCTTGGCCCCAGCATTTT. Its translation is CASSLGPWPQHF.

The V gene is TRBV3-1, the J gene TRBJ1-2, with 8 bases lining up with TRBD1. The CDR3 is 15 amino acids. CDR1 is LGHDT, CDR2 YNNKEL, per germline (reference sequence). V lost 0 bases and J lost 3; bases outside the gene matches: 3. The DNA for the CDR3 is TGTGCCAGCAGCCAAGACAGGGGGCTTTACTATGGCTACACCTTC. It specifies CASSQDRGLYYGYTF.

This sequence joins TRBV20-1 and TRBJ2-1; 12 bases are shared with TRBD2. The CDR3 sequence is 17 residues long. V lost 3 bases, J lost 4 bases, and 10 bases stayed unmatched. Germline V gene sequence: CDR1 DFQATT, CDR2 SNEGSKA (reference sequence). Written as DNA, the CDR3 is TGCAGTGCTAGGGACAGACTAGCGGGGGTTCAATACAATGAGCAGTTCTTC. Protein product: CSARDRLAGVQYNEQFF.

The rearrangement joins TRBV20-1 to TRBJ2-1; weak D call: TRBD1 (7 bases). Trimming removed 1 base at V and 2 bases at J, with 21 bases between. CDR3 size: 18 residues. Germline CDR1 reads DFQATT; CDR2 reads SNEGSKA (reference sequence). The CDR3, as DNA: TGCAGTGCTAGAGGTAAGGTACCGGGACAGCGGGCCTACAATGAGCAGTTCTTC. Its translation is CSARGKVPGQRAYNEQFF.

The chain uses TRBV10-3 and TRBJ1-6; D might be TRBD1 (5 bases). The CDR3 has 13 residues. Between the trimmed V and J ends, which lost 5 bases and 10 bases, there was a span of 12 bases. CDR1 and CDR2 (germline): ENHRY, SYGVKD. The chain's CDR3 is CAISRQGGSPLHF. The CDR3 DNA reads as TGTGCCATCAGTCGGCAGGGTGGGTCACCCCTCCACTTT.

The chain employs TRBV12-3 or TRBV12-4 and TRBJ2-3, with TRBD2 identical over 7 bases. Trimming cost V 5 bases and J 14 bases; bases outside gene matches: 7. This CDR3 spans 11 amino acids. CDR3 nucleotide sequence: TGTGCCAGCAGTAAGCCGGGACTACCGTATTTT. Encoded protein: CASSKPGLPYF.

The table lists this clonotype with many counts. The chain uses TRBV28 and TRBJ2-7, with 8 bases fitting TRBD1. This CDR3 is built from 13 residues. CDR1 is MDHEN and CDR2 is SYDVKM in the germline V gene. V trimming: 6 bases; J trimming: 2 bases; junction bases outside the gene matches: 3. DNA of the CDR3: TGTGCCAGCAGAAGGACAGGGACCTACGAGCAGTACTTC. Translating gives CASRRTGTYEQYF.